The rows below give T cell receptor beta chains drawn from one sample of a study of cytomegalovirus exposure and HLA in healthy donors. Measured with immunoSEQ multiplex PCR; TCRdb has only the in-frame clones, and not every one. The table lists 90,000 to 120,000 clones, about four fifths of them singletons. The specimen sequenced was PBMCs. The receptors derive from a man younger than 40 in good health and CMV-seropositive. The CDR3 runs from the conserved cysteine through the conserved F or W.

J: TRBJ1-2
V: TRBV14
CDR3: CASSPGYGYTF

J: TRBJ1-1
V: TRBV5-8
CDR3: CASSLDTGSMNTEAFF

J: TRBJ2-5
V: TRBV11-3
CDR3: CASSSGLAGSRETQYF

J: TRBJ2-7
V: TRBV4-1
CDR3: CASSHSRTSGGVEQYF

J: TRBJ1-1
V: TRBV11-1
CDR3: CASSPRQEMNTEAFF

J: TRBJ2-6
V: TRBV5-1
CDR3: CASKFTAGANVLTF

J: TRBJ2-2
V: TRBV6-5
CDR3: CASKSRGTDGELFF

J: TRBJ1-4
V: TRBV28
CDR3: CASSLNSGEKLFF

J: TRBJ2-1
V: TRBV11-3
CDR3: CASSLFSGGATNEQFF

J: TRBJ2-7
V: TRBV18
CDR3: CASSDSGGTYEQYF

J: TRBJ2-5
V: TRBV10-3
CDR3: CAISYSSGETQYF

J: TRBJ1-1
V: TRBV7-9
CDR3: CASSDHSRRMNTEAFF

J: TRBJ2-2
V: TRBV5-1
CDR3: CASSFGERAGELFF

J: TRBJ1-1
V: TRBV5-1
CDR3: CASSFRGTAEAFF

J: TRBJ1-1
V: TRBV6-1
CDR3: CASRKGQGVNTEAFF

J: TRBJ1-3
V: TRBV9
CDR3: CASSVDPTGGSGNTIYF

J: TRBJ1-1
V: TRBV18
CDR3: CASSPGTGLNTEAFF

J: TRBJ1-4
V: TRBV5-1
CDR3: CASSPGQGANEKLFF

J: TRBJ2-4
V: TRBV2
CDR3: CASSGRVESSQYF

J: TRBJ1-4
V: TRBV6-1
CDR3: CASSELWTKTNEKLFF

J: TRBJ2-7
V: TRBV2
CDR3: CASSPQGAYEQYF

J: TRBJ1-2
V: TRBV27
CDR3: CASSPEMNYGYTF

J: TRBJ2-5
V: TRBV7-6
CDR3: CASSSSGQGGETQYF

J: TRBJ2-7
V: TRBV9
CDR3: CASSSSSYEQYF